Below are 7 T cell receptor beta chains sequenced from a single sample in a study of blood T cell repertoires in COVID-19. Assay used: immunoSEQ multiplex PCR; TCRdb lists only in-frame clones, some missing. The sample holds around 100,000 clones, around nine tenths seen once. Specimen: peripheral blood. The receptors derive from a human donor in a cohort sampled during active COVID-19.

The chain has TRBV3-1 (or the pseudogene TRBV3-2) and TRBJ2-5, with TRBD2 matching over 10 bases. CDR3 length equals 16 residues. Unmatched junction bases numbered 3, after V lost 2 bases and J lost 0 bases. Germline V gives CDR1 LGHDT, CDR2 YNNKEL (reference sequence). The CDR3 loop is CASSQRLAGYQETQYF. The DNA of the CDR3 is TGTGCCAGCAGCCAACGACTAGCGGGTTACCAAGAGACCCAGTACTTC.

The chain uses TRBV28 and TRBJ1-1, with D unresolved. The CDR3 contains 13 residues. V lost 3 bases, J lost 1 base, and 6 bases lay in between. Germline CDR1 and CDR2: MDHEN and SYDVKM. CDR3: CASSLYGNTEAFF. CDR3 DNA: TGTGCCAGCAGTTTGTACGGGAACACTGAAGCTTTCTTT.

The V gene is TRBV9, the J gene TRBJ2-5; D is ambiguous. Trimming stripped 3 bases from V and 2 bases from J, with 5 bases between. In germline, CDR1 is SGDLS, CDR2 YYNGEE. This CDR3 region has 12 residues. In nucleotides, the CDR3 is TGTGCCAGCAGCGCCGAGCAAGAGACCCAGTACTTC. Translation: CASSAEQETQYF.

V is TRBV3-1 (or the pseudogene TRBV3-2) and J is TRBJ2-5; no reliable D call. This CDR3 spans 13 amino acids. V lost 1 base, J lost 5 bases, and 8 bases lay in between. Germline CDR1 and CDR2: LGHDT and YNNKEL (reference sequence). Here the CDR3 DNA reads TGTGCCAGCAGCCAAGGGAGATATGAGACCCAGTACTTC. As protein: CASSQGRYETQYF.

Concerning this clone: One junction end does not reproduce the germline sequence, and a read error may be involved. Other DNA sequences in the sample encode the same CDR3. The chain has TRBV4-2 and TRBJ2-6; the match to TRBD1 covers 7 bases. The CDR3 spans 16 residues. CDR1 LGHNA and CDR2 YNFKEQ come from the germline V gene. The DNA of the CDR3 is TGTGCCAGCAACACTGGGACAGCCTCTGGGGCCAACGTTCTGACTTTC. Its translation: CASNTGTASGANVLTF.

The count of this clone is one. The rearrangement joins TRBV10-1 to TRBJ1-6; 9 nucleotides align to TRBD1. V shed 3 bases and J 5 bases; nucleotides not matched to a gene: 5. Germline CDR1 is WNHNN and CDR2 is SYGVQD (reference sequence). The CDR3 loop spans 16 amino acids. The CDR3 region is CASSEGTGRDNSPLHF. For the CDR3, the DNA is TGCGCCAGCAGTGAAGGGACAGGGCGGGATAATTCACCCCTCCACTTT.

The V and J genes are TRBV5-4 and TRBJ1-1, with TRBD1 as a possible D gene (5 bases). CDR3 length: 15 residues. The V gene lost 4 bases and the J gene lost 0 bases, with 13 bases spanning the gap. Germline values: CDR1 SGHNT, CDR2 YYREEE (reference sequence). CDR3 nucleotides: TGTGCCAGCAGCGACAGAAATAAAGTGAACACTGAAGCTTTCTTT. This codes for CASSDRNKVNTEAFF.